What follows describes a single TCR beta chain. The entry originates in a study of cytomegalovirus exposure and HLA in healthy donors. Researchers ran the PCR with 60 Vbeta and 13 Jbeta primers. Some clones are missing from TCRdb's copy, which holds only in-frame ones; the method was immunoSEQ multiplex PCR. This sample's table reports under 130,000 clones. The specimen was PBMCs. The clonotype was recovered from a man aged 35 to 55 in good health and CMV-seronegative.

CDR3 coding DNA: TGTGCCAGCAGTTTAGGGACTACCCCTGAACGGAGGCAGTTCTTC. Translated: CASSLGTTPERRQFF. The chain is built from TRBV27 and TRBJ2-1, with 7 bases that match TRBD2. The CDR3 loop spans 15 amino acids. V was pared by 2 bases and J by 12 bases, with 13 bases of the junction left unmatched. Germline CDR1 MNHEY, CDR2 SMNVEV (reference sequence).